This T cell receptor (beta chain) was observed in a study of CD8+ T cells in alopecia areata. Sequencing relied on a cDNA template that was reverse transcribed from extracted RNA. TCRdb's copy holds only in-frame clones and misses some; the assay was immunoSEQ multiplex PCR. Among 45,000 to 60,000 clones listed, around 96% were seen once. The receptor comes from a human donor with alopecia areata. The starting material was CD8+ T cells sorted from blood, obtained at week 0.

The CDR3 coding sequence is TGCAGCACATTAGCGGGGGGATCCTACGAGCAGTACTTC. It is translated as CSTLAGGSYEQYF. The chain recombines TRBV29-1 with TRBJ2-7; 10 bases agree with TRBD2. This CDR3 has 13 amino acids. V shed 8 bases and J 1 base; nucleotides not matched to a gene: 5. Germline-derived CDR1 and CDR2 are SQVTM and ANQGSEA.